The next 27 T cell receptor beta chains were all read from a single sample in a study of TET2 disruption in CD19-targeted CAR T cells (dated by TCRdb to 2017 to 2018). Per the publication, the treatment or condition label means: autologous CTL019 cells: CD19 CAR with 4-1BB and CD3 zeta domains. The protocol used for the library was the immunoSEQ multiplex PCR assay. TCRdb obtained this table from immuneACCESS and retained in-frame rearrangements with V and J assigned. These tables miss some clones; where compared with another copy, unresolved V genes account for less than half of the shortfall, and the remainder is unexplained. This sample's clone table shows fewer than 30,000 clones. The top ten hold roughly 1.8% of the sample. Their antigens remain unidentified. Sequences were derived from CD8- CAR+ T cells sorted from cultured blood T cells, sampled for CD19 CAR T cell therapy. Sample cell subset or site, as interpreted from the label and publication: CD8-negative CAR-positive T cells from the infusion product. All receptors come from a man in his 70s with chronic lymphocytic leukemia.

This CDR3 is CASSQSGSYSYEQYF. CDR3 DNA, as far as it was read: TGTGCCAGCAGCCAAAGCGGGAGCTACTCCTACGAG. The chain carries TRBV3-1 (or the pseudogene TRBV3-2) and TRBJ2-7, with 8 positions matching TRBD2. The observed sequence ends 3 residues before the CDR3 terminus, with the missing tail filled in from the germline J gene. The CDR3 extends over 15 amino acids. Trimming removed 2 bases from V and 0 bases from J; junction bases left unmatched: 3. Germline V CDR1 and CDR2: LGHDT, YNNKEL (reference sequence).

A note on this clone: The CDR3 end falls 3 residues outside the read, so it is completed with the germline J gene. This chain uses TRBV20-1 with TRBJ2-1; 8 nucleotides align to TRBD2. Germline V gene lookup returns CDR1 DFQATT and CDR2 SNEGSKA (reference sequence). V lost 1 base and J lost 4; bases outside the gene matches: 12. The CDR3 runs to 17 residues. The CDR3 DNA, read in part, is TGCAGTGCTAGAGCCGGGGGGGCCGTCTCGGTTTACAATGAG. It translates to CSARAGGAVSVYNE. The complete CDR3 sequence is CSARAGGAVSVYNEQFF.

To note about this clone: The read is 3 residues too short to cover the CDR3 end, so that end is filled in from the germline J gene. The chain is built from TRBV30 and TRBJ1-1; tentative D call: TRBD1 (5 bases). Germline V CDR1 and CDR2: GTSNPN, SVGIG (reference sequence). The CDR3 runs to 13 residues. V was clipped by 2 bases and J by 4 bases, with 11 bases between them. CDR3 residues: CAWSRGPSTEAFF. CDR3 DNA (partial): TGTGCCTGGAGTAGGGGCCCTTCCACTGAA.

In regard to this clone: The CDR3 extends 3 residues past the end of the read, so its final part is completed from the germline J gene. This chain joins TRBV5-4 and TRBJ2-5; 9 positions agree with TRBD1. CDR1 is SGHNT and CDR2 is YYREEE in the germline V gene (reference sequence). The CDR3 totals 14 residues. With 6 bases clipped from V and 3 bases from J, the junction kept 6 bases outside the gene matches. The CDR3 loop is CASNKWTGEETQYF. The CDR3 bases that were read are TGTGCCAGCAACAAATGGACAGGGGAAGAGACC.

Comments on this clone: With the read ending 3 residues before the CDR3 end, the germline J gene is used to fill in that end. This rearrangement joins TRBV5-1 to TRBJ2-1; the match to TRBD2 covers 8 bases. CDR3 size: 15 residues. The junction had 2 bases not matched to a gene; V was cut back by 2 bases and J by 1 base. Germline CDR1 and CDR2: SGHRS and YFSETQ. The CDR3 sequence: CASSLSGGSYNEQFF. The CDR3 bases that were read are TGCGCCAGCAGCTTATCGGGGGGGTCCTACAATGAG.

As for this clone: The sample carries other DNA sequences with the same CDR3. CDR3 DNA (partial): TGTGCCAGTAGAGAGACCGGGACAGGTGCGCACACC. Its protein product is CASRETGTGAHT. The entire CDR3 reads CASRETGTGAHTIYF. This rearrangement joins TRBV19 to TRBJ1-3, with 8 bases identical to TRBD1. Coverage ceases 3 residues before the CDR3 finishes, and the germline J gene fills in the end. The V gene's germline CDR1 is LNHDA and CDR2 SQIVND (reference sequence). Germline trimming cut 6 bases from V and 8 bases from J; bases unmatched to any gene: 12. The CDR3 consists of 15 residues. The entire variable domain, with the rest obtained from reference TRBV19 and TRBJ1-3, is as follows: DGGITQSPKYLFRKEGQNVTLSCEQNLNHDAMYWYRQDPGQGLRLIYYSQIVNDFQKGDIAEGYSVSREKKESFPLTVTSAQKNPTAFYLCASRETGTGAHTIYFGEGSWLTVV.

This clone is deemed medium-sized by its frequency. With the read ending 3 residues before the CDR3 end, the germline J gene is used to fill in that end. The chain links TRBV2 to TRBJ1-1, with 8 bases fitting TRBD1. This CDR3 region has 17 residues. Trimming cost V 6 bases and J 0 bases; bases outside gene matches: 12. Germline assignment: CDR1 SNHLY and CDR2 FYNNEI. CDR3 sequence reads: CASSRAPDRAMNTEAFF. The CDR3 DNA, read in part, is TGTGCCAGCAGCCGAGCCCCGGACAGGGCGATGAACACTGAA.

With regard to this clone: The CDR3 extends 3 residues past the end of the read, so its final part is completed from the germline J gene. V usage is TRBV30 and J usage is TRBJ1-2, with a weak D call TRBD1 (6 bases). The length of the CDR3 is 18 residues. Looked up from germline, CDR1 is GTSNPN and CDR2 is SVGIG (reference sequence). The CDR3 is CAWNLVAVALPGAGGYTF. CDR3 bases read: TGTGCCTGGAACCTTGTCGCTGTCGCCCTGCCAGGGGCGGGGGGT.

As to this clone: One end of the junction is discordant with germline, which a read error may explain. Coverage ceases 3 residues before the CDR3 finishes, and the germline J gene fills in the end. The V call is TRBV7-9, the J call TRBJ2-4, with 7 bases aligning to TRBD2. Looked up from germline, CDR1 is SEHNR and CDR2 is FQNEAQ (reference sequence). The CDR3 is made up of 13 amino acids. CDR3 in amino acids: CSSSPNRGEPQYF. CDR3 DNA (partial): TGTTCCAGCAGCCCCAACCGGGGGGAGCCT.

The CDR3 spells CASSRGLGDYGYTF. The sequenced CDR3 bases are TGTGCCAGCAGCAGGGGTCTTGGCGATTATGGC. The chain couples TRBV28 to TRBJ1-2; a weak D match, TRBD1 (6 bases). The read ends 3 residues early relative to the CDR3; the germline J gene fills the gap. Germline loops: CDR1 MDHEN, CDR2 SYDVKM. Trimming pared 6 bases from V and 5 bases from J, leaving 16 bases between. This CDR3 region has 14 residues.

A note on this clone: A junction end diverges from the germline sequence, so it may reflect a read error. The read terminates 3 residues ahead of where the CDR3 ends, so the germline J gene completes it. The same CDR3 arises from other DNA sequences in this sample as well. The chain couples TRBV14 to TRBJ1-3; no reliable D call. Germline V gene data show CDR1 as SGHDN and CDR2 as FVKESK. This CDR3 is built from 14 residues. CDR3 amino acids: CASSRAGSGNTIYF. Incomplete CDR3 DNA: TGTGCCAGCAGCCGGGCGGGCTCTGGAAACACT.

In the case of this clone: The read ends 3 residues shy of where the CDR3 ends; the end is completed using the germline J gene. The V gene is TRBV2, the J gene TRBJ1-6; TRBD1 aligns across 10 bases. The V and J ends lost 3 bases and 9 bases, in that order; junction bases with no gene match: 11. CDR1 is SNHLY and CDR2 is FYNNEI in the germline V gene. The CDR3 spans 17 residues. Incomplete CDR3 DNA: TGTGCCAGCAGTGAGGGGACAGGGGTAGCGGTGAGTTCACCC. The encoded protein is CASSEGTGVAVSSP. The whole CDR3 is CASSEGTGVAVSSPLHF. Full variable domain (rest looked up from reference TRBV2 and TRBJ1-6): EPEVTQTPSHQVTQMGQEVILRCVPISNHLYFYWYRQILGQKVEFLVSFYNNEISEKSEIFDDQFSVERPDGSNFTLKIRSTKLEDSAMYFCASSEGTGVAVSSPLHFGNGTRLTVT.

Turning to this clone: The read is 3 residues too short to cover the CDR3 end, so that end is filled in from the germline J gene. V usage is TRBV5-1 and J usage is TRBJ1-5; 10 bases agree with TRBD1. CDR3 size: 18 residues. J gave up 2 bases and V 1 base, and 9 bases lay outside the gene matches. Looked up from germline, CDR1 is SGHRS and CDR2 is YFSETQ. The CDR3 DNA, read in part, is TGCGCCAGCAGCTTGCACCCCCGGGACAGGGGAGGCAATCAGCCC. It translates to CASSLHPRDRGGNQP. The whole CDR3 protein reads CASSLHPRDRGGNQPQHF. Combining the CDR3 with reference TRBV5-1 and TRBJ1-5 gives the whole variable domain KAGVTQTPRYLIKTRGQQVTLSCSPISGHRSVSWYQQTPGQGLQFLFEYFSETQRNKGNFPGRFSGRQFSNSRSEMNVSTLELGDSALYLCASSLHPRDRGGNQPQHFGDGTRLSIL.

Concerning this clone: The CDR3 extends 3 residues past the end of the read, so its final part is completed from the germline J gene. Other nucleotide sequences from this sample produce the same CDR3. The chain is built from TRBV2 and TRBJ1-2; TRBD1 aligns across 7 bases. This CDR3 spans 13 amino acids. Germline loops: CDR1 SNHLY, CDR2 FYNNEI. Trimming took 5 bases from V and 4 from J; bases not matched to a gene: 4. Here the CDR3 reads CASSQGGTYGYTF. The sequenced CDR3 bases are TGTGCCAGCAGTCAAGGGGGCACCTATGGC.

In regard to this clone: The CDR3 end lies 3 residues beyond the end of the read and is filled in from the germline J gene. Other nucleotide sequences in the sample specify the same CDR3. This chain joins TRBV30 and TRBJ1-3; D is possibly TRBD1 (6 bases). The germline V gene has CDR1 GTSNPN and CDR2 SVGIG (reference sequence). This CDR3 has 15 residues. With 5 bases removed from V and 1 base from J, the gap between germline ends came to 15 bases. The part of the CDR3 DNA that was read is TGTGCCTGGGGGCACAGGGTCCGTTCTGGAAACACC. Translated: CAWGHRVRSGNT. The CDR3 in full is CAWGHRVRSGNTIYF.

Note on this clone: Sequencing ends 3 residues short of the CDR3 end; the germline J gene provides the rest. This chain joins TRBV2 and TRBJ2-5; 8 nucleotides match TRBD2. Germline V gene lookup returns CDR1 SNHLY and CDR2 FYNNEI. Trimming took 5 bases from V and 0 from J; bases not matched to a gene: 5. This CDR3 comprises 15 residues. CDR3 bases read: TGTGCCAGCAGTAGAGCGGGGGCCAACCAAGAGACC. Its protein is CASSRAGANQET. The whole CDR3 protein is CASSRAGANQETQYF.

CDR3 sequence: CASSQGKRDTQYF. The CDR3 bases that were read are TGTGCCAGCAGCCAAGGGAAGCGGGATACG. This chain links TRBV4-2 with TRBJ2-3, with D possibly TRBD2 on 5 matching bases. The read gets to within 3 residues of the CDR3 end, and the germline J gene fills in the rest. CDR3 length equals 13 residues. The germline V gene has CDR1 LGHNA and CDR2 YNFKEQ. V lost 1 base and J 6 bases, leaving 8 bases between the germline ends.

A word on this clone: The sequenced fragment ends 3 residues before the CDR3 boundary, so the rest is inferred from the germline J gene. This rearrangement joins TRBV6-1 to TRBJ1-1, with D unclear. From germline, CDR1 is MNHNS and CDR2 SASEGT. The CDR3 sequence is 15 residues long. V dropped 5 bases and J dropped 0 bases, with 13 bases sitting between them. CDR3 region: CASSQGPVMNTEAFF. Incomplete CDR3 DNA: TGTGCCAGCAGTCAAGGTCCGGTAATGAACACTGAA.

CDR3 DNA, as far as it was read: TGCAGTCCGCTAAAGGGGTACGAG. Its translation is CSPLKGYE. The whole CDR3 protein is CSPLKGYEQYF. V is TRBV20-1 and J is TRBJ2-7; D possibly corresponds to TRBD1 (5 bases). The sequenced fragment ends 3 residues before the CDR3 boundary, so the rest is inferred from the germline J gene. The V end was cut by 8 bases, the J end by 4 bases, with 12 bases between. CDR1 and CDR2 from the germline V gene are DFQATT and SNEGSKA (reference sequence). This CDR3 contains 11 residues.

As regards this clone: The CDR3 goes on 3 residues after the read ends, and that part is filled in from the germline J gene. This specimen includes other DNA sequences encoding the same CDR3. This rearrangement joins TRBV20-1 to TRBJ1-2, with a weak D call TRBD1 (5 bases). This CDR3 is 10 amino acids long. The germline gives CDR1 DFQATT, CDR2 SNEGSKA (reference sequence). Incomplete CDR3 DNA: TGCAGTGCTGCCCAGGGCGGT. It is translated as CSAAQGG. The whole CDR3 protein is CSAAQGGYTF.

About this clone itself: The CDR3 end lies 3 residues beyond the end of the read and is filled in from the germline J gene. The chain is built from TRBV5-6 and TRBJ2-3, with D perhaps TRBD1 (5 bases). The germline CDR1 and CDR2 sequences are SGHDT and YYEEEE. The CDR3 extends over 15 amino acids. Trimming removed 4 bases at V and 1 base at J, with 13 bases between. CDR3 sequence reads: CASSRRQIRTDTQYF. CDR3 DNA (partial): TGTGCCAGCAGCCGCCGACAGATCCGCACAGATACG.

Notes on this clone: The observed sequence ends 3 residues before the CDR3 terminus, with the missing tail filled in from the germline J gene. The J gene is TRBJ2-7, the V gene TRBV7-2; possible D gene TRBD1, 6 bases. Per the germline V gene, CDR1 is SGHTA and CDR2 is FQGNSA. The CDR3 runs to 12 residues. The germline V and J ends were trimmed by 4 bases and 6 bases, with 10 bases remaining between them. The CDR3 DNA, read in part, is TGTGCCAGCAGCTCTTTGGGGGCCGAG. Protein sequence: CASSSLGAE. The whole CDR3 region reads CASSSLGAEQYF.

The sequenced part of the CDR3 DNA is TGTGCCAGCAGCTTAACAGGGGGCACCGAGACG. Translated: CASSLTGGTET. Given in full, the CDR3 is CASSLTGGTETQYF. The V and J genes are TRBV7-3 and TRBJ2-3; TRBD1 aligns across 7 bases. Coverage ceases 3 residues before the CDR3 finishes, and the germline J gene fills in the end. The CDR3 sequence is 14 residues long. Germline V gene lookup returns CDR1 SGHTA and CDR2 FQGTGA.

Notes on this clone: A junction boundary mismatches the germline segment, possibly from a read error. The CDR3 is cut off 3 residues early in the read; its end comes from the germline J gene. This CDR3 is also generated by other DNA sequences in the sample. The V gene is TRBV10-3, the J gene TRBJ1-3; 8 positions match TRBD1. Germline CDR1 ENHRY, CDR2 SYGVKD. The CDR3 covers 19 residues. CDR3 residues: CAIRAQGQEAPSSGNTIYF. The sequenced part of the CDR3 DNA is TGTGCCATCAGGGCCCAGGGACAGGAGGCGCCGAGCTCTGGAAACACT.

Comments on this clone: Coverage ceases 3 residues before the CDR3 finishes, and the germline J gene fills in the end. V usage is TRBV27 and J usage is TRBJ1-1, with 7 bases that match TRBD1. The CDR3 is made up of 14 amino acids. Germline-derived CDR1 and CDR2 are MNHEY and SMNVEV (reference sequence). This chain's CDR3 is CASSSRLTGAGAFF. The CDR3 bases that were read are TGTGCCAGCAGCTCACGACTTACAGGGGCCGGA.

Note on this clone: The CDR3 extends 3 residues past the end of the read, so its final part is completed from the germline J gene. The rearrangement links TRBV12-3 or TRBV12-4 to TRBJ2-5, with 7 bases lining up with TRBD2. V shed 3 bases and J 5 bases; nucleotides not matched to a gene: 6. This CDR3 is built from 14 residues. CDR3 protein: CASSLYLADETQYF. The covered CDR3 bases are TGTGCCAGCAGTTTGTATCTAGCGGATGAGACC.

On this clone: The read ends 3 residues before the CDR3 terminus; that terminus is restored from the germline J gene. The rearrangement links TRBV29-1 to TRBJ2-4; D gene uncertain. The CDR3 sequence is 11 residues long. Germline V lookup: CDR1 SQVTM, CDR2 ANQGSEA. CDR3 protein: CSVYAVNGQYF. The CDR3 DNA, read in part, is TGCAGCGTTTATGCGGTCAATGGT.